This is a list of T cell receptor beta chains from one sample in a study of response to subunit inactivated influenza vaccine. TCRdb called the RT-PCR reads again in MiXCR, with one record for every CDR3 protein. The repertoire includes roughly 700,000 distinct CDR3 sequences, approximately 15% of them detected once, and approximately 7% sits in the top ten. This specimen consisted of PBMCs from blood, obtained 14 to 15 days before vaccination. These TCRs come from a man aged 50 to 59 who received an inactivated influenza vaccine. Both conserved end residues are part of each CDR3. D genes are given only for firm matches. Where a row states a size, it is once, few, many or the class of an expanded clone; other rows omit it.

15	NA	TRBV10-3	NA	TRBJ2-1	CAISEVSGVNNEQFF	TGTGCCATCAGTGAGGTTTCAGGGGTGAACAATGAGCAGTTCTTC
13	TRBD1	TRBV4-3	NA	TRBJ2-7	CASSQRQGGEQYF	TGCGCCAGCAGCCAACGACAGGGGGGCGAGCAGTACTTC
13	NA	TRBV10-3	many	TRBJ2-2	CAISEGGPGELFF	TGTGCCATCAGTGAAGGGGGTCCCGGGGAGCTGTTTTTT
17	TRBD1	TRBV11-1	NA	TRBJ2-7	CASSLEVAWTGVYEQYF	TGTGCCAGCAGCTTAGAAGTAGCCTGGACAGGGGTCTACGAGCAGTACTTC
19	NA	TRBV27	many	TRBJ2-1	CASREVGPLQGGLYNEQFF	TGTGCCAGCAGGGAGGTAGGTCCGCTCCAGGGAGGTCTGTACAATGAGCAGTTCTTC
13	NA	TRBV10-3	NA	TRBJ2-7	CAISSGFSYEQYF	TGTGCCATCAGTTCCGGGTTTTCTTACGAGCAGTACTTC
15	TRBD1	TRBV20-1	NA	TRBJ1-1	CSARRRTGWDTEAFF	TGCAGTGCCCGGCGGAGGACAGGGTGGGACACTGAAGCTTTCTTT
15	TRBD1	TRBV10-1	NA	TRBJ1-5	CASVTSQGAGQPQHF	TGCGCCAGCGTCACCTCACAGGGGGCCGGACAGCCCCAGCATTTT
15	TRBD2	TRBV6-1	many	TRBJ2-2	CASSLVGGGTGELFF	TGTGCCAGCAGTCTGGTTGGGGGGGGGACCGGGGAGCTGTTTTTT
15	TRBD1	TRBV4-1	NA	TRBJ2-1	CASSPGTGGFSEQFF	TGCGCCAGCAGCCCCGGGACAGGGGGCTTTTCTGAGCAGTTCTTC
13	TRBD1	TRBV30	few	TRBJ2-7	CAWETGGAYEQYF	TGTGCCTGGGAGACAGGGGGGGCCTACGAGCAGTACTTC
15	TRBD2	TRBV12-3/TRBV12-4	many	TRBJ2-2	CATGGTSGSTGELFF	TGTGCCACCGGGGGGACTAGCGGTTCCACCGGGGAGCTGTTTTTT
15	NA	TRBV20-1	NA	TRBJ2-5	CSARDRRNHQETQYF	TGCAGTGCTAGAGATAGGAGGAACCATCAAGAGACCCAGTACTTC
15	NA	TRBV7-2	few	TRBJ1-6	CASSLGVGQGSPLHF	TGTGCCAGCAGCTTAGGGGTAGGGCAGGGTTCACCCCTCCACTTT
13	NA	TRBV27	few	TRBJ2-7	CASSLSWGGEQYF	TGTGCCAGCAGTTTATCGTGGGGTGGCGAGCAGTACTTC
16	NA	TRBV7-8	few	TRBJ2-7	CASTTFLGDSSYEQYF	TGTGCCAGCACCACCTTTCTAGGAGACAGCTCCTACGAGCAGTACTTC
12	NA	TRBV7-9	few	TRBJ2-1	CASTLNRNEQFF	TGTGCCAGCACCCTAAACCGCAATGAGCAGTTCTTC
16	NA	TRBV9	NA	TRBJ1-4	CASSAFQGSLNEKLFF	TGTGCCAGCAGCGCCTTTCAGGGATCCCTTAATGAAAAACTGTTTTTT
14	TRBD1	TRBV12-3/TRBV12-4	NA	TRBJ1-1	CASSIGTVNTEAFF	TGTGCCAGCAGTATAGGGACAGTGAACACTGAAGCTTTCTTT
14	NA	TRBV29-1	few	TRBJ2-3	CSVEDGLGTDTQYF	TGCAGCGTTGAAGATGGGCTGGGGACAGATACGCAGTATTTT
14	NA	TRBV4-3	few	TRBJ2-1	CASSQEAGHNEQFF	TGCGCCAGCAGCCAAGAAGCAGGGCACAATGAGCAGTTCTTC
15	NA	TRBV5-1	few	TRBJ1-1	CASSSRATDLTEAFF	TGCGCCAGCAGCTCCCGGGCCACGGACTTGACTGAAGCTTTCTTT
14	NA	TRBV20-1	NA	TRBJ2-3	CSAMDPGNTDTQYF	TGCAGTGCTATGGACCCTGGAAACACAGATACGCAGTATTTT
13	NA	TRBV12-3/TRBV12-4	few	TRBJ1-1	CASSAGARTEAFF	TGTGCCAGCAGTGCGGGGGCCCGGACTGAAGCTTTCTTT
13	NA	TRBV7-9	NA	TRBJ2-7	CASSFTQGGEQYF	TGTGCCAGCAGCTTTACACAGGGCGGAGAGCAGTACTTC
14	NA	TRBV12-3/TRBV12-4	many	TRBJ1-4	CASSLGAGAEKLFF	TGTGCCAGCAGTTTAGGGGCGGGGGCTGAAAAACTGTTTTTT
15	NA	TRBV29-1	few	TRBJ1-2	CSVEVTARGLYGYTF	TGCAGCGTTGAAGTTACGGCCAGGGGACTCTATGGCTACACCTTC
12	NA	TRBV13	NA	TRBJ2-5	CASSLRAETQYF	TGTGCCAGCAGCTTACGGGCCGAGACCCAGTACTTC
15	NA	TRBV5-1	many	TRBJ2-2	CASSLGISNTGELFF	TGCGCCAGCAGCTTGGGGATATCCAACACCGGGGAGCTGTTTTTT
14	NA	TRBV11-1	NA	TRBJ2-5	CASSFSNPWQTQYF	TGTGCCAGCAGCTTTTCTAATCCGTGGCAGACCCAGTACTTC
13	TRBD1	TRBV11-3	few	TRBJ2-1	CASSVTGGSEQFF	TGTGCCAGCAGCGTGACAGGGGGCAGTGAGCAGTTCTTC
20	TRBD2	TRBV23-1	NA	TRBJ2-1	CASSQAPGLAGDASYNEQFF	TGCGCCAGCAGTCAAGCCCCGGGACTAGCGGGGGATGCCTCCTACAATGAGCAGTTCTTC
15	NA	TRBV20-1	NA	TRBJ1-3	CSAYSGGFSGNTIYF	TGCAGTGCCTACTCGGGGGGGTTTTCTGGAAACACCATATATTTT
17	TRBD2	TRBV6-2/TRBV6-3	NA	TRBJ2-7	CASRTGTSGSTGHEQYF	TGTGCCAGCAGAACCGGGACTAGCGGGAGTACGGGCCACGAGCAGTACTTC
14	NA	TRBV20-1	few	TRBJ2-5	CSQIRPGARETQYF	TGCAGTCAAATCAGACCGGGGGCGAGAGAGACCCAGTACTTC
13	NA	TRBV4-3	many	TRBJ1-1	CASSQTGNTEAFF	TGTGCCAGCAGTCAAACAGGGAACACTGAAGCTTTCTTT
16	NA	TRBV6-2/TRBV6-3	NA	TRBJ2-5	CASSYPSSHGGETQYF	TGTGCCAGCAGTTACCCCTCGTCGCATGGGGGAGAGACCCAGTACTTC
14	TRBD2	TRBV20-1	many	TRBJ2-2	CSARGLAGTGELFF	TGCAGTGCTAGAGGACTAGCGGGAACGGGGGAGCTGTTTTTT
14	NA	TRBV28	NA	TRBJ2-3	CASTAQGPEDTQYF	TGTGCCAGCACCGCGCAGGGGCCGGAGGATACGCAGTATTTT
15	NA	TRBV7-3	NA	TRBJ2-7	CASSLGAGSRYEQYF	TGTGCCAGCAGCTTAGGTGCAGGTTCAAGGTACGAGCAGTACTTC
15	TRBD2	TRBV5-1	many	TRBJ2-7	CASSLAGISSYEQYF	TGCGCCAGCAGTCTAGCGGGAATCAGCTCCTACGAGCAGTACTTC
19	TRBD1	TRBV7-6	NA	TRBJ2-3	CASSQRPGTGLTSTDTQYF	TGTGCCAGCAGTCAACGTCCCGGGACAGGCTTGACTAGCACAGATACGCAGTATTTT
15	TRBD1	TRBV4-2	NA	TRBJ2-5	CASSQEQGAGETQYF	TGTGCCAGCAGCCAAGAACAGGGGGCGGGAGAGACCCAGTACTTC